Each of the 20 T cell receptor beta chains below was sequenced from the same sample in a study of T cell repertoires in cytomegalovirus infection. TCRdb reprocessed the reads via MiXCR and lists one record per CDR3 protein. The table includes 100,000 to 150,000 distinct CDR3 sequences, less than 9.5% detected once. The sample comprised PBMCs. The receptor source for this set is a human donor in good health (CMV status not recorded). Some clones in this sample may be carry-over from other donors' samples.

The chain combines TRBV20-1 with TRBJ2-2, with D possibly being TRBD1 (5 bases). V lost 6 bases, J lost 0 bases, and 11 bases lay in between. The CDR3 covers 14 residues. In germline, CDR1 is DFQATT, CDR2 SNEGSKA (reference sequence). The CDR3 here is CSAGGHANTGELFF. The CDR3 DNA follows: TGCAGTGCAGGTGGACACGCGAACACCGGGGAGCTGTTTTTT.

This clonotype was counted many times. This chain links TRBV2 with TRBJ2-2, with D possibly TRBD2 on 5 matching bases. The CDR3 is made up of 14 amino acids. Between the trimmed V and J ends, which lost 6 bases and 4 bases, there was a span of 12 bases. Looked up from germline, CDR1 is SNHLY and CDR2 is FYNNEI. Here the CDR3 reads CASRERISTGELFF. The CDR3 region has the DNA TGTGCCAGCAGGGAGCGGATCTCCACCGGGGAGCTGTTTTTT.

This clonotype was recorded many times. This chain connects TRBV20-1 to TRBJ1-1; D not certain. This CDR3 spans 15 amino acids. CDR1 and CDR2 from the germline V gene are DFQATT and SNEGSKA (reference sequence). V was cut by 0 bases and J by 4 bases, with 15 bases left in between. The CDR3 DNA reads as TGCAGTGCTAGAGATCGGGGTGCGACCCTCACTGAAGCTTTCTTT. Amino acids: CSARDRGATLTEAFF.

This clonotype was picked up many times. The V and J genes are TRBV5-1 and TRBJ1-2; 10 positions match TRBD1. V shed 4 bases, J shed 4 bases, and the junction held 7 bases outside the gene matches. Germline values: CDR1 SGHRS, CDR2 YFSETQ. This CDR3 has 15 residues. This CDR3 reads CASSPVGTGAYGYTF. The DNA for the CDR3 is TGCGCCAGCAGCCCGGTCGGGACAGGGGCCTATGGCTACACCTTC.

The V gene is TRBV20-1, the J gene TRBJ1-1; 9 bases are shared with TRBD1. The trim removed 3 bases at V and 2 bases at J, leaving 7 bases unmatched. This CDR3 is built from 15 residues. The germline gives CDR1 DFQATT, CDR2 SNEGSKA (reference sequence). The chain's CDR3 is CSASPPTGGNTEAFF. As DNA, the CDR3 is TGCAGTGCTAGCCCCCCGACAGGGGGAAACACTGAAGCTTTCTTT.

This clonotype appeared many times. The J gene is TRBJ2-3, the V gene TRBV6-6; D is perhaps TRBD1 or TRBD2 (6 bases each). Germline V lookup: CDR1 MNHNY, CDR2 SVGAGI (reference sequence). V was shortened by 2 bases and J by 6 bases, with 18 bases between the two germline ends. The CDR3 totals 16 residues. CDR3 residues: CASSYQLADQGDTQYF. The CDR3 DNA reads as TGTGCCAGCAGTTACCAATTAGCGGACCAGGGGGATACGCAGTATTTT.

This clonotype was found many times. This chain connects TRBV7-2 to TRBJ2-7; the match to TRBD2 covers 15 bases. The length of the CDR3 is 17 residues. The junction had 9 bases not matched to a gene; V was cut back by 8 bases and J by 1 base. Germline V gives CDR1 SGHTA, CDR2 FQGNSA. CDR3 protein: CASGVGTSGGYSYEQYF. DNA of the CDR3: TGTGCCAGCGGAGTGGGGACTAGCGGGGGGTATTCCTACGAGCAGTACTTC.

This clonotype was picked up many times. The chain recombines TRBV5-1 with TRBJ2-3, with D perhaps TRBD1 (6 bases). Trimming shortened V by 4 bases and J by 5 bases, and 17 bases separated the two germline ends. CDR1 and CDR2 (germline): SGHRS, YFSETQ. The CDR3 length is 15 residues. The CDR3 nucleotides are TGCGCCAGCAGCCCCACGACTACGGACAGAGATACGCAGTATTTT. The encoded protein is CASSPTTTDRDTQYF. The variable domain in full, with the rest retrieved from reference TRBV5-1 and TRBJ2-3, is KAGVTQTPRYLIKTRGQQVTLSCSPISGHRSVSWYQQTPGQGLQFLFEYFSETQRNKGNFPGRFSGRQFSNSRSEMNVSTLELGDSALYLCASSPTTTDRDTQYFGPGTRLTVL.

This clonotype has a count of ten or more. The V call is TRBV5-1, the J call TRBJ1-4, with D tentatively TRBD1 (5 bases). Germline CDR1 is SGHRS and CDR2 is YFSETQ. CDR3 size: 16 residues. V lost 4 bases, J lost 5 bases, and 18 bases lay in between. CDR3 loop: CASSPPTAFGNEKLFF. DNA of the CDR3: TGCGCCAGCAGCCCCCCGACAGCCTTTGGAAATGAAAAACTGTTTTTT.

This clonotype came up many times. The chain is built from TRBV7-9 and TRBJ1-3; D ambiguous. CDR3 length equals 15 residues. The germline V and J ends were trimmed by 2 bases and 0 bases, with 8 bases remaining between them. Germline CDR1 reads SEHNR; CDR2 reads FQNEAQ (reference sequence). The CDR3 nucleotides are TGTGCCAGCAGCTTACCGGCCGGCTCTGGAAACACCATATATTTT. Protein sequence: CASSLPAGSGNTIYF. Complete variable domain (other parts from reference TRBV7-9 and TRBJ1-3): DTGVSQNPRHKITKRGQNVTFRCDPISEHNRLYWYRQTLGQGPEFLTYFQNEAQLEKSRLLSDRFSAERPKGSFSTLEIQRTEQGDSAMYLCASSLPAGSGNTIYFGEGSWLTVV.

This clonotype has a count of ten or more. The chain combines TRBV11-2 with TRBJ2-2, with a tentative D call TRBD2 (6 bases). The CDR3 spans 15 residues. V dropped 5 bases and J dropped 2 bases, with 12 bases sitting between them. CDR1 SGHAT and CDR2 FQNNGV come from the germline V gene. For the CDR3, the DNA is TGTGCCAGCAGCCCCCCGGGACTTAACACCGGGGAGCTGTTTTTT. Encoded protein: CASSPPGLNTGELFF.

The table lists this clonotype with many counts. The rearrangement uses TRBV7-9 and TRBJ1-2; D is unresolved. The ends were cut back, 5 bases at V and 3 bases at J, with 7 bases in the middle. Germline V gives CDR1 SEHNR, CDR2 FQNEAQ (reference sequence). This CDR3 spans 12 amino acids. The CDR3 sequence is CASSPSHYGYTF. Written as DNA, the CDR3 is TGTGCCAGCAGCCCCTCTCACTATGGCTACACCTTC.

This clonotype was seen ten or more times. The chain combines TRBV28 with TRBJ2-5; 12 nucleotides match TRBD2. Germline loops: CDR1 MDHEN, CDR2 SYDVKM. CDR3 size: 15 residues. J was trimmed by 6 bases and V by 9 bases; bases with no gene match: 11. The CDR3 here is CASHRGTSGLKTQYF. The CDR3 DNA sequence: TGTGCCAGTCATCGGGGGACTAGCGGGCTGAAGACCCAGTACTTC.

This clonotype was seen repeatedly, ten times or more. The CDR3 DNA follows: TGTGCCAGTAGCCTCGGACAGGAATGGGGCTATGGCTACACCTTC. Translating it yields CASSLGQEWGYGYTF. V is TRBV19 and J is TRBJ1-2; TRBD1 agrees at 7 bases. Per the germline V gene, CDR1 is LNHDA and CDR2 is SQIVND (reference sequence). This CDR3 comprises 15 residues. V dropped 6 bases and J dropped 4; count of bases not matched to a gene: 11.

The rearrangement links TRBV19 to TRBJ2-7; D might be TRBD1 or TRBD2, each matching 5 bases. There are 14 residues in the CDR3. From germline, CDR1 is LNHDA and CDR2 SQIVND (reference sequence). Trimming shortened V by 4 bases and J by 2 bases, and 12 bases separated the two germline ends. CDR3 bases: TGTGCCAGTAGTACAATTCGAGGGGCCTACGAGCAGTACTTC. Protein sequence: CASSTIRGAYEQYF. The full variable domain, rest sourced from reference TRBV19 and TRBJ2-7, is DGGITQSPKYLFRKEGQNVTLSCEQNLNHDAMYWYRQDPGQGLRLIYYSQIVNDFQKGDIAEGYSVSREKKESFPLTVTSAQKNPTAFYLCASSTIRGAYEQYFGPGTRLTVT.

This clonotype was seen repeatedly, ten times or more. The CDR3 DNA reads TGTGCCAGCAGTACAAGTGGACAGGGGGGCTACGAGCAGTACTTC. This gives the protein CASSTSGQGGYEQYF. The V gene is TRBV28, the J gene TRBJ2-7; TRBD1 agrees at 10 bases. Germline V lookup: CDR1 MDHEN, CDR2 SYDVKM. The CDR3 has 15 residues. Trimming took 5 bases from V and 3 from J; bases not matched to a gene: 7.

V usage is TRBV5-1 and J usage is TRBJ1-1; possible D gene TRBD1, 5 bases. The CDR3 loop spans 17 amino acids. Germline CDR1 is SGHRS and CDR2 is YFSETQ. With 1 base removed from V and 5 bases from J, the gap between germline ends came to 21 bases. The CDR3 here is CASSLLSLQGSRTEAFF. The CDR3, as DNA: TGCGCCAGCAGCTTGTTGAGCCTTCAGGGCTCGCGGACTGAAGCTTTCTTT.

J is TRBJ2-2 and V is TRBV28; the match to TRBD2 covers 8 bases. J lost 5 bases, V lost 3 bases, and 8 bases had no gene match. CDR1 and CDR2 (germline): MDHEN, SYDVKM. This CDR3 has 16 amino acids. The CDR3 coding sequence is TGTGCCAGCAGTTTTGGACGGGGGGGCCCAACCGGGGAGCTGTTTTTT. It yields the protein CASSFGRGGPTGELFF.

Details on this clonotype: A much more abundant neighbour one base away suggests this may be a read error. V and J are TRBV12-3 or TRBV12-4 and TRBJ1-6, with a tentative D call TRBD1 (6 bases). This CDR3 is 14 amino acids long. The chain's CDR3 is CASRAGQDNSPHHF. The CDR3 DNA reads TGTGCCAGCAGGGCGGGACAAGATAATTCACCCCACCACTTT.

This clonotype was observed many times. The rearrangement uses TRBV5-6 and TRBJ1-1; no definite D call. Trimming pared 3 bases from V and 0 bases from J, leaving 18 bases between. CDR1 and CDR2 (germline): SGHDT, YYEEEE. The CDR3 totals 17 residues. The CDR3 DNA reads TGTGCCAGCAGCTCCTGGACGGACCCAAGAATGAACACTGAAGCTTTCTTT. This codes for CASSSWTDPRMNTEAFF.